This T cell receptor beta chain was found in a study of T cell therapy after organ transplantation (dated by TCRdb to about 2019). A note on the overall study: Therapy products were autologous CMV-specific T cells expanded in vitro for approximately 15 days with a peptide pool of 30 HLA class I and II CMV epitopes. Patients were given up to 6 doses of T cells at 2-week intervals and were followed for 25 to 35 weeks after finishing therapy. Among the approximately 10 patients, eight were classed as clinical responders, while two were classed as nonresponders. Patients received a median of 1.92 x 10^8 CMV-specific T cells across 2 to 6 intravenous infusions. Short-term post-therapy blood samples were obtained 4 to 8 weeks after therapy was completed. The study was a follow-up TRBV repertoire analysis of an open-label phase I trial of autologous CMV-specific adoptive T cell therapy in solid-organ transplant recipients. Long-term post-therapy samples were available for only about 85% of the 10 patients. Study-wide conclusions, independent of this receptor: Marked pretherapy clonal expansions with minimal repertoire change after therapy were observed in nonresponders. The fold change in CD8 clonality after therapy was inversely correlated with pretherapy clonality, which suggests that less biased repertoires were more open to remodeling. Both transferred clonotypes and endogenous clonotypes not detected in the therapy products appeared to be included in post-therapy reconstitution. The small cohort prevented assessing confounders such as concurrent antirejection and antiviral medications. Few detected expansions in nonresponders may reflect reduced sample coverage from poor CD8+ T cell yield.

TRB CDR3 regions were amplified from genomic DNA with the immunoSEQ two-step, bias-controlled multiplex PCR assay. CDR3 libraries were sequenced on an Illumina NextSeq 500. The authors' analysis ran thus. The immunoSEQ Analyzer platform handled the initial alignment and bioinformatics, which included bias normalization against synthetic CDR3 analogs. Annotation of V, D and J genes followed the definitions in the IMGT database. For further TRBV analyses, VDJtools version 1.1.10 and the R package tcR version 2.2.1.11 were used with default settings. For the GLIPH analysis, version 1.0 was run with default settings. Significant clonotype frequency changes were tested by 2-sided binomial test with Benjamini-Hochberg correction (alpha = 0.01) in CDR3 sequences with at least 5 reads. TCRdb holds this immuneACCESS table with in-frame rearrangements only. Some clones are missing; in checked studies, unresolved V genes explain under half, and the rest has no known cause. V and J calls and clone size follow that table, whereas D and trimming were derived from the DNA. This sample is represented by several thousand clones; about 80% of them were singletons. The leading ten clones occupy 35% to 50% of the sample.

The intended sense of this specimen's time point label: 4-8 weeks after completion of therapy. The patients had received solid-organ transplants and had cytomegalovirus that was drug-resistant/recurrent. Ten people from the trial were chosen for repertoire analysis because post-therapy peripheral blood mononuclear cells were available from them. A BD FACSAria III was used to sort viable CD3+CD8+CD4- lymphocytes from PBMCs. Genomic DNA was extracted from sorted cells with the Qiagen DNeasy Kit. As regards this clone: It lacks a known antigen. Base-call qualities are not available, and no considerably larger clone is one nucleotide away.

This specimen was CD8+ T cells from blood, taken after autologous CMV-specific T cell therapy. The receptor comes from a human patient who had received a solid organ transplant and had CMV disease. After a transplant, some T cells may have been passed on by the graft donor.

The DNA sequence is given as TGCAGTGCTAGGGGTATTGGCTACACCTTC. This translates into CSARGIGYTF. The receptor chain draws on TRBV20-1 and TRBJ1-2; no D segment can be confidently identified. The CDR3 runs 10 amino acids, cysteine and phenylalanine included. Only the CDR3 part of the read is kept: 30 bases, read in frame from the first base. The germline V gene (reference sequence) yields DFQATT for CDR1 and SNEGSKA for CDR2. A distance of 6 bases separates the germline ends of V and J, which lose 3 bases and 7 bases respectively.